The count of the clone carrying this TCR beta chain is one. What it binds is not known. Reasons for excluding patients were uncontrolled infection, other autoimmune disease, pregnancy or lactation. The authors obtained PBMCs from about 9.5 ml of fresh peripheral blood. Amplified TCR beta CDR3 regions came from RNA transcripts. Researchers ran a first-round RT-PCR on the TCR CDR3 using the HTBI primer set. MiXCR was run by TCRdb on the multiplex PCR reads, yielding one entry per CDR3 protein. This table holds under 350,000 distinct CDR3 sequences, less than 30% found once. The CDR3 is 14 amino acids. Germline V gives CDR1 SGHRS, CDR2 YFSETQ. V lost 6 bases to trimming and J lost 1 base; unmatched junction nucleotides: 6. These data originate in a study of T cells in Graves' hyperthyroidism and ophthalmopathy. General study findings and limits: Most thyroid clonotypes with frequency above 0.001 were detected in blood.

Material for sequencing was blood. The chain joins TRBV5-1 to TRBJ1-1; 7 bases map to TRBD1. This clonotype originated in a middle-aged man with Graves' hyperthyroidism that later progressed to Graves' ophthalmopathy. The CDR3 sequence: CASTLDRWNTEAFF. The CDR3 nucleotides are TGCGCCAGCACACTGGACAGGTGGAACACTGAAGCTTTCTTT.